Sequencing of this T cell receptor beta chain was carried out in a study of T-cell reconstitution after alpha-beta-depleted transplantation in children (TCRdb year 2016). Context from the whole study: The study quantitatively tracked T-cell immune reconstitution after TCRalphabeta/CD19-depleted allogeneic hematopoietic cell transplantation in children using TCR repertoire profiling.

The library was built by means of PCR. Data came from an Illumina HiSeq 2500. Molecular barcoding was employed in the preparation of TCR libraries, with unique molecular identifiers being used to normalize TCRbeta repertoire quantification. TCRdb ran its own pipeline on the public reads, namely fastp trimming at Q25 and MiXCR clone calling, and kept in-frame beta chains. Each record represents a unique CDR3 protein, reported with the most common genes and DNA among its rows. The sample contains some 200,000 distinct CDR3 sequences, around 9.7% of them found a single time. The ten largest clones add up to approximately 5.4% of the sample. The germline V gene sets CDR1 to MNHEY and CDR2 to SVGAGI. Counted from cysteine to phenylalanine, this CDR3 has 16 amino acids. The entry retains the CDR3 DNA only, 48 bases that are in frame from base 1. V gives up 0 bases and J gives up 1 base, and the segment between their germline ends measures 11 bases.

This clonotype has ten or more counts. The clone's antigen remains unknown. Base-call qualities are not available, and no considerably larger clone is one nucleotide away. Recombination joined TRBV6-5 with TRBJ2-3; the D call is possibly TRBD1 or TRBD2, each sharing 6 bases. The sequence was collected from a human donor who donated a stem cell graft to a child with SCID. The sequencing here drew on PBMCs from the stem cell graft donor, taken from the stem cell graft. The base sequence is TGTGCCAGCAGTTACTCCTCGGGGGCGGGCACAGATACGCAGTATTTT. Its product reads: CASSYSSGAGTDTQYF.